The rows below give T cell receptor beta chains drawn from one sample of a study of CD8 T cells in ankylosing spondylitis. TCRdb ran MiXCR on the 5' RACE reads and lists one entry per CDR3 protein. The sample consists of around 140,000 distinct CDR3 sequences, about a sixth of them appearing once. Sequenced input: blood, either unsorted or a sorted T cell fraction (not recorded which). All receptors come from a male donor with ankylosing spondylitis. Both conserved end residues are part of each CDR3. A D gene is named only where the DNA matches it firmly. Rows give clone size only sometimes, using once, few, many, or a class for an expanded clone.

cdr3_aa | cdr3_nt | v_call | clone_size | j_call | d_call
CASSLPRESYNEQFF | TGTGCCAGCAGTCTCCCCCGGGAGTCCTACAATGAGCAGTTCTTC | TRBV12-3/TRBV12-4 | - | TRBJ2-1 | -
CSTRDWLEQYF | TGCAGCACTCGGGACTGGCTGGAGCAGTACTTC | TRBV29-1 | - | TRBJ2-7 | -
CASSQGGGSGYEQFF | TGTGCCAGCAGCCAGGGGGGCGGGAGTGGCTATGAGCAGTTCTTC | TRBV4-2 | - | TRBJ2-1 | -
CASSLEATGSSYEQYF | TGTGCCAGCAGTTTAGAGGCTACAGGGAGCTCCTACGAGCAGTACTTC | TRBV27 | few | TRBJ2-7 | -
CSVNWGPTYNEQFF | TGCAGCGTTAATTGGGGTCCCACCTACAATGAGCAGTTCTTC | TRBV29-1 | many | TRBJ2-1 | -
CAISDGGDTEAFF | TGTGCCATCAGTGATGGCGGGGACACTGAAGCTTTCTTT | TRBV10-3 | - | TRBJ1-1 | -
CASSQGQGIQYF | TGCGCCAGCAGCCAAGGTCAGGGCATTCAGTACTTC | TRBV4-1 | many | TRBJ2-4 | -
CASTIIGRDHTGELFF | TGTGCCAGCACCATCATCGGCAGGGACCACACCGGGGAGCTGTTTTTT | TRBV5-8 | - | TRBJ2-2 | -
CASRPRGGDNEQFF | TGCGCCAGCAGACCAAGGGGCGGAGACAATGAGCAGTTCTTC | TRBV5-1 | - | TRBJ2-1 | -
CASSTDRYNEQFF | TGTGCCAGCAGCACCGACAGATACAATGAGCAGTTCTTC | TRBV7-9 | - | TRBJ2-1 | -
CASGGQESYEQYF | TGTGCCAGCGGCGGACAGGAATCCTACGAGCAGTACTTC | TRBV28 | - | TRBJ2-7 | TRBD1
CASSLSMRNEQFF | TGTGCCAGCAGCTTAAGTATGCGCAATGAGCAGTTCTTC | TRBV7-9 | few | TRBJ2-1 | -
CSVYGEVSYNEQFF | TGCAGCGTTTATGGAGAAGTGTCCTACAATGAGCAGTTCTTC | TRBV29-1 | - | TRBJ2-1 | -
CASSLEVRGDYGYTF | TGTGCCAGCAGCTTAGAGGTCAGGGGGGACTATGGCTACACCTTC | TRBV7-9 | few | TRBJ1-2 | TRBD1